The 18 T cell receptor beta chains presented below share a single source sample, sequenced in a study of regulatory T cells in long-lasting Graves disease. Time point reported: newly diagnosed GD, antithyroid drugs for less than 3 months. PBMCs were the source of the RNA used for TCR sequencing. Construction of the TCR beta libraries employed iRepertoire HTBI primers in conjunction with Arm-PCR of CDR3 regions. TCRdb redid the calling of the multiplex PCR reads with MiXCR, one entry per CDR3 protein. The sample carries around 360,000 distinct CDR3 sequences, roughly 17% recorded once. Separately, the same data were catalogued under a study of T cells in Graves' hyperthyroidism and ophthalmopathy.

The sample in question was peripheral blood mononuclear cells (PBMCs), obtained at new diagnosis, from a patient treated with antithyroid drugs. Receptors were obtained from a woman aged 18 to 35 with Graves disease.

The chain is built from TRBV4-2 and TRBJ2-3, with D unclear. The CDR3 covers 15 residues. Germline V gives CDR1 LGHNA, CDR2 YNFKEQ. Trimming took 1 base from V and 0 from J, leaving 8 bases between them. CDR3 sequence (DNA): TGTGCCAGCAGCCAAGGGGGTCCGAGCACAGATACGCAGTATTTT. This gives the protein CASSQGGPSTDTQYF.

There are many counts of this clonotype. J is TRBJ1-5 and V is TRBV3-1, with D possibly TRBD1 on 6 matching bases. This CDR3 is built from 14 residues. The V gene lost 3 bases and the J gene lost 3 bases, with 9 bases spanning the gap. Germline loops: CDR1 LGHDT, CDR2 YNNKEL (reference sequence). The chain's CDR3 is CASSHDRYNQPQHF. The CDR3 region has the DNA TGTGCCAGCAGCCATGACAGGTACAATCAGCCCCAGCATTTT.

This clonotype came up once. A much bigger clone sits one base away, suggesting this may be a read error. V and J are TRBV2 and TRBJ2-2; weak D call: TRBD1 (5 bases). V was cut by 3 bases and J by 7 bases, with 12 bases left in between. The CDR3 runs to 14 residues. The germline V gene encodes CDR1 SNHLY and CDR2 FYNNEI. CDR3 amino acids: CASSDDLGVGELFF. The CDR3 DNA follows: TGTGCCAGCAGTGACGACTTAGGGGTCGGGGAGCTGTTTTTT.

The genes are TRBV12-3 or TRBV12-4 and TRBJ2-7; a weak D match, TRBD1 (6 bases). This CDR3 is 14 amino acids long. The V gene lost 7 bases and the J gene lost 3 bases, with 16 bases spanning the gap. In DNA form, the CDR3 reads TGTGCCAGCACCCTCGGACAGATGTTCTACGAGCAGTACTTC. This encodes CASTLGQMFYEQYF.

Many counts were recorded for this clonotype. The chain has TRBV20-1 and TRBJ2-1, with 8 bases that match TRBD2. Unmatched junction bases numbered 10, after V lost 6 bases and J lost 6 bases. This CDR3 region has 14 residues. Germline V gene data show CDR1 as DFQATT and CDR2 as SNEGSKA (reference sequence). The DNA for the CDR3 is TGCAGTGCCGGGCGGGGGGCGGGCTTCAATGAGCAGTTCTTC. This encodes CSAGRGAGFNEQFF.

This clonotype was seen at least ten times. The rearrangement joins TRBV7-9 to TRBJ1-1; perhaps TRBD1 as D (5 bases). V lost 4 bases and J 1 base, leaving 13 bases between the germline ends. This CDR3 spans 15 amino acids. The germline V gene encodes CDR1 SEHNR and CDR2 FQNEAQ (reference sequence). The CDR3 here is CASSSPSTGNTEAFF. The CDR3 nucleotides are TGTGCCAGCAGCTCCCCTAGCACAGGGAACACTGAAGCTTTCTTT.

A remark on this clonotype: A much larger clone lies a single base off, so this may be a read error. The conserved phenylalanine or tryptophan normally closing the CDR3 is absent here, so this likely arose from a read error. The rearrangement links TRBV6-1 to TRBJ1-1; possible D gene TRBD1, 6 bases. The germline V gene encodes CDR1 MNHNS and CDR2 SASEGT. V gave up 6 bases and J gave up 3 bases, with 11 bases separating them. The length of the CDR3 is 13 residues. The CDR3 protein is CASSFRQDTEAFS. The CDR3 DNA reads TGTGCCAGCAGCTTTAGACAGGACACTGAAGCTTTCTCT.

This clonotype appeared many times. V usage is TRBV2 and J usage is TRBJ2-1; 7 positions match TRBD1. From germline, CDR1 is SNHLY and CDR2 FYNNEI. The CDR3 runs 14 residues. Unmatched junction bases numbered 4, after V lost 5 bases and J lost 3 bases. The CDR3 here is CASSKQGIYNEQFF. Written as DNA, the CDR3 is TGTGCCAGCAGTAAACAGGGGATCTACAATGAGCAGTTCTTC. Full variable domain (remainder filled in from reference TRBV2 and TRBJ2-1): EPEVTQTPSHQVTQMGQEVILRCVPISNHLYFYWYRQILGQKVEFLVSFYNNEISEKSEIFDDQFSVERPDGSNFTLKIRSTKLEDSAMYFCASSKQGIYNEQFFGPGTRLTVL.

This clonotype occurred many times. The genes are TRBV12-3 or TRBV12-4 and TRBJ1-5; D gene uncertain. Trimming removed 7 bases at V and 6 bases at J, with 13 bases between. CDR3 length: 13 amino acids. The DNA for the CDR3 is TGTGCCAGCACCACCCTTCTGGGTCAGCCCCAGCATTTT. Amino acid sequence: CASTTLLGQPQHF.

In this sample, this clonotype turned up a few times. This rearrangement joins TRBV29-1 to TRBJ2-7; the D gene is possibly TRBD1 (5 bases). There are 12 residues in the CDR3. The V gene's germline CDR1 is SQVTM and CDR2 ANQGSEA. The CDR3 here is CGILTVGYEQYF. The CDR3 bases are TGCGGAATTCTGACAGTAGGGTACGAGCAGTACTTC.

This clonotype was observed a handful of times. The CDR3 DNA reads as TGTGCCAGCAGCCCCGGGACAGGGGTCCCAGTCCCTGGGGCCAACGTCCTGACTTTC. Its protein is CASSPGTGVPVPGANVLTF. The chain has TRBV7-2 and TRBJ2-6, with 10 nucleotides matching TRBD1. There are 19 residues in the CDR3. CDR1 and CDR2 (germline): SGHTA, FQGNSA. With 5 bases clipped from V and 2 bases from J, the junction kept 12 bases outside the gene matches.

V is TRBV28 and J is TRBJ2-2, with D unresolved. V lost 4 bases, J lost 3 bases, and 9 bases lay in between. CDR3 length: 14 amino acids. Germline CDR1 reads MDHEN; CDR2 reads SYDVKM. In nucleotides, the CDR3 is TGTGCCAGCAGTTCAATCCGGGACACCGGGGAGCTGTTTTTT. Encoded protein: CASSSIRDTGELFF. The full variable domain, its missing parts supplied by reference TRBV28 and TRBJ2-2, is DVKVTQSSRYLVKRTGEKVFLECVQDMDHENMFWYRQDPGLGLRLIYFSYDVKMKEKGDIPEGYSVSREKKERFSLILESASTNQTSMYLCASSSIRDTGELFFGEGSRLTVL.

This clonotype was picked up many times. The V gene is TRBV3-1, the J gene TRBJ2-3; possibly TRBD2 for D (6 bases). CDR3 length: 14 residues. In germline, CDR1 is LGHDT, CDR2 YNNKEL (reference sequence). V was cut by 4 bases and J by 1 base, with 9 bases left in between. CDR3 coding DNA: TGTGCCAGCAGCCGGGGGGAGGGCACAGATACGCAGTATTTT. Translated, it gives CASSRGEGTDTQYF.

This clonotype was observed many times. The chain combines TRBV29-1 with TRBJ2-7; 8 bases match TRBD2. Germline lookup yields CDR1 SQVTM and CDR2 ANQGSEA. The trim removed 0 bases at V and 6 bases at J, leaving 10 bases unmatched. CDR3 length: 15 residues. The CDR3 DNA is TGCAGCGTTGAAGATGGACGGGAGGGGTCTCTCGAGCAGTACTTC. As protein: CSVEDGREGSLEQYF.

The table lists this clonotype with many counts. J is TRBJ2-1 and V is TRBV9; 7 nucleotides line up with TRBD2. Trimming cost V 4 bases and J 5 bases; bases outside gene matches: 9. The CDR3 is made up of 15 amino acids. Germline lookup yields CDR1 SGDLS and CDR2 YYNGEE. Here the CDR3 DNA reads TGTGCCAGCAGCACCTCCGGGACTACCCACAATGAGCAGTTCTTC. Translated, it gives CASSTSGTTHNEQFF.

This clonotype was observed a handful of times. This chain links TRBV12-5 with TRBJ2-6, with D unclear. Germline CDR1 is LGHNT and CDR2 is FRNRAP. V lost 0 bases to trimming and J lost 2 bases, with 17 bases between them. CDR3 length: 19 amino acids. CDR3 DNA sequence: TGTGCTAGTGGTTTGGTACTCGGCACCCACTCCCCTGGGGCCAACGTCCTGACTTTC. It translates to CASGLVLGTHSPGANVLTF.

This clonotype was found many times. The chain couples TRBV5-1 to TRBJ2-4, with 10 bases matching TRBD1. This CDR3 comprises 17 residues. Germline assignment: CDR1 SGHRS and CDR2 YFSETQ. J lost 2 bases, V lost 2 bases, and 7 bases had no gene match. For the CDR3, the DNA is TGCGCCAGCAGCTTAGGTGGGACAGGGGTCTCCAAAAACATTCAGTACTTC. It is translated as CASSLGGTGVSKNIQYF.

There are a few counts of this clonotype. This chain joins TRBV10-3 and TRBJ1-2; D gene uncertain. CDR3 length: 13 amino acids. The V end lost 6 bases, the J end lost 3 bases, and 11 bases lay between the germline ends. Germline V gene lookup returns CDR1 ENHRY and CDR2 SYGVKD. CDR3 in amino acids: CAISAVGHYGYTF. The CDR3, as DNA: TGTGCCATCAGCGCAGTTGGACACTATGGCTACACCTTC.